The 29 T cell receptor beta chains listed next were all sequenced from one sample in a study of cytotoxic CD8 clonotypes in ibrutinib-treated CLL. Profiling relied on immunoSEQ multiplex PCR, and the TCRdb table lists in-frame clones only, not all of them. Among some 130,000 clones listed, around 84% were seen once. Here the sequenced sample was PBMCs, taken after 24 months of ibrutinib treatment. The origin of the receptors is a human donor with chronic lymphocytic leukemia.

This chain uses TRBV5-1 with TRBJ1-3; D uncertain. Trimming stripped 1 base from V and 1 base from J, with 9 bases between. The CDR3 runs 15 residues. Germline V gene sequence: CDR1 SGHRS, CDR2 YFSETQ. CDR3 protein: CASSLQVGSGNTIYF. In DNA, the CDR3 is TGCGCCAGCAGCTTGCAGGTGGGATCTGGAAACACCATATATTTT.

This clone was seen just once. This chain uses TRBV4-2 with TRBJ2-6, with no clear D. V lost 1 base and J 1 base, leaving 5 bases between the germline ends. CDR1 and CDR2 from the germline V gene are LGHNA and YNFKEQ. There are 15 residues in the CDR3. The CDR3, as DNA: TGTGCCAGCAGCCAAGTGGCTTCTGGGGCCAACGTCCTGACTTTC. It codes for CASSQVASGANVLTF.

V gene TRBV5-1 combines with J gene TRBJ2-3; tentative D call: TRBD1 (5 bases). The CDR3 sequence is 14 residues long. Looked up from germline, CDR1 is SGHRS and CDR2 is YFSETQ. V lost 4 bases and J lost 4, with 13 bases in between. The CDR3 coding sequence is TGCGCCAGCAGCCAAGCTCAGGGCCCAGATACGCAGTATTTT. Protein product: CASSQAQGPDTQYF.

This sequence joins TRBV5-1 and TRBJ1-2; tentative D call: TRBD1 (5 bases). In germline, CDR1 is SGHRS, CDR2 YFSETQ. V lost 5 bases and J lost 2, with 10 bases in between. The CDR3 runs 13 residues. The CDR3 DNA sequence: TGCGCCAGCAGTCGGGACGGGAACTATGGCTACACCTTC. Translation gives CASSRDGNYGYTF.

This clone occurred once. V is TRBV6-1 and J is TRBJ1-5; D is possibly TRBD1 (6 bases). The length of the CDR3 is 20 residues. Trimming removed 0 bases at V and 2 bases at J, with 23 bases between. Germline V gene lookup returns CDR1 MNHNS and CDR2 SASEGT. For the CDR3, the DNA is TGTGCCAGCAGTGAAGCGTCGGACAGAGCCGGGCCTAGGGGCAATCAGCCCCAGCATTTT. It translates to CASSEASDRAGPRGNQPQHF.

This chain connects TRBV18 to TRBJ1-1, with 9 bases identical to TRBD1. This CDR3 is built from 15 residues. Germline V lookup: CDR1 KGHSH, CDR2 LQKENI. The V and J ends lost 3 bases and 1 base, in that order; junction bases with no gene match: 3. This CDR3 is CASSPSGQGNTEAFF. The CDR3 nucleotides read TGTGCCAGCTCACCTTCGGGACAGGGGAACACTGAAGCTTTCTTT.

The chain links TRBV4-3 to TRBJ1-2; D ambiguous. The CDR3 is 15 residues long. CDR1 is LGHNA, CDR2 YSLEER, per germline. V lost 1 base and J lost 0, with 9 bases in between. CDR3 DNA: TGCGCCAGCAGCCAAGCCGAGGCGGCTAACTATGGCTACACCTTC. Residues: CASSQAEAANYGYTF.

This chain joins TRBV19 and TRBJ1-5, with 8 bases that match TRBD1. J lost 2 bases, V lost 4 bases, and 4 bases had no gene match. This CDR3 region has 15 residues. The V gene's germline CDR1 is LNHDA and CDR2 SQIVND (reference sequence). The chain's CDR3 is CASSTYRGGNQPQHF. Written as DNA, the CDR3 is TGTGCCAGTAGTACTTACAGGGGGGGCAATCAGCCCCAGCATTTT.

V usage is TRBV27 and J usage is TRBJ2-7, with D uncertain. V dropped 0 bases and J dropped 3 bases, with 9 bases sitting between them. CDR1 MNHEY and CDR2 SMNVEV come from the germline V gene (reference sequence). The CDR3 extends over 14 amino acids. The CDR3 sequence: CASSLSPQVYEQYF. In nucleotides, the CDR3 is TGTGCCAGCAGTTTATCTCCCCAGGTCTACGAGCAGTACTTC.

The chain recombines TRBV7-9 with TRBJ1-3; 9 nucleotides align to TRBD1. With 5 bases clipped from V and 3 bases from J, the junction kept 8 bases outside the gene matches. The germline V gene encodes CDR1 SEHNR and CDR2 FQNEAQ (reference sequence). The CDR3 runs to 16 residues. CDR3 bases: TGTGCCAGCAGCCTTGGGACAGGGACGGATGGAAACACCATATATTTT. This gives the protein CASSLGTGTDGNTIYF. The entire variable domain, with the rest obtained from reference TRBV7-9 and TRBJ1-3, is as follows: DTGVSQNPRHKITKRGQNVTFRCDPISEHNRLYWYRQTLGQGPEFLTYFQNEAQLEKSRLLSDRFSAERPKGSFSTLEIQRTEQGDSAMYLCASSLGTGTDGNTIYFGEGSWLTVV.

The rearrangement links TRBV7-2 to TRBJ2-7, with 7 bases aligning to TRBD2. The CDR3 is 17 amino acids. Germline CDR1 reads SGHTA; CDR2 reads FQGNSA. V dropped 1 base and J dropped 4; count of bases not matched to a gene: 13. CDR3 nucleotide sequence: TGTGCCAGCAGCTTAGTTTCCAGCGGGGAATCCTCGTACGAGCAGTACTTC. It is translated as CASSLVSSGESSYEQYF.

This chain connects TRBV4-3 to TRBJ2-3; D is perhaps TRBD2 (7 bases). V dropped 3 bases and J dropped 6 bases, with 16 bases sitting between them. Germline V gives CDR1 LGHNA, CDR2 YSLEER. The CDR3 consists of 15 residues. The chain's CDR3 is CASSQEGGVGDTQYF. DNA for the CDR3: TGCGCCAGCAGCCAGGAGGGGGGGGTCGGTGATACGCAGTATTTT.

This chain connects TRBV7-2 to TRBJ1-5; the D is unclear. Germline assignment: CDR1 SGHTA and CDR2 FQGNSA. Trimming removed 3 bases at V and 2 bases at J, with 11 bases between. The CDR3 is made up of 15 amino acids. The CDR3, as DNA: TGTGCCAGCAGCTTCGGGGATTTGGGCAATCAGCCCCAGCATTTT. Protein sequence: CASSFGDLGNQPQHF.

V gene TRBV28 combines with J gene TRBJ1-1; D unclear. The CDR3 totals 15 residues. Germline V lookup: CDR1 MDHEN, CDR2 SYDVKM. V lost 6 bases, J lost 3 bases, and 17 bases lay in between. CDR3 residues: CASRLIQGYYTEAFF. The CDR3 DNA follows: TGTGCCAGCAGGCTTATCCAAGGATACTACACTGAAGCTTTCTTT.

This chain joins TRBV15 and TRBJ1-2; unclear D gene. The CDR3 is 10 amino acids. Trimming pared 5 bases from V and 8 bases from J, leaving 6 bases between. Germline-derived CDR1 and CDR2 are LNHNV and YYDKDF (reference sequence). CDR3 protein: CATSGRGYTF. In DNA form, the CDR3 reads TGTGCCACCAGCGGCCGAGGCTACACCTTC.

The CDR3 is CASSLDRYEQYF. The CDR3 region has the DNA TGTGCCAGCAGCTTAGATCGCTACGAGCAGTACTTC. This chain links TRBV11-2 with TRBJ2-7; D is unclear. CDR3 length: 12 amino acids. Trimming took 0 bases from V and 3 from J, leaving 3 bases between them. Germline assignment: CDR1 SGHAT and CDR2 FQNNGV.

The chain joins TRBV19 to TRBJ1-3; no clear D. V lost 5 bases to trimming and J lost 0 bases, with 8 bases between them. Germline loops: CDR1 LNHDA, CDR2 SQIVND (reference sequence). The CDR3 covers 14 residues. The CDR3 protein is CASSYKPSGNTIYF. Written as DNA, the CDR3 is TGTGCCAGTAGTTACAAACCCTCTGGAAACACCATATATTTT.

CDR3 sequence: CASSLQADSYGYTF. CDR3 nucleotides: TGTGCCAGCAGCCTCCAGGCAGACAGCTATGGCTACACCTTC. The J gene is TRBJ1-2, the V gene TRBV7-2; D is perhaps TRBD1 (5 bases). CDR1 and CDR2 from the germline V gene are SGHTA and FQGNSA. Trimming removed 5 bases at V and 4 bases at J, with 14 bases between. This CDR3 spans 14 amino acids.

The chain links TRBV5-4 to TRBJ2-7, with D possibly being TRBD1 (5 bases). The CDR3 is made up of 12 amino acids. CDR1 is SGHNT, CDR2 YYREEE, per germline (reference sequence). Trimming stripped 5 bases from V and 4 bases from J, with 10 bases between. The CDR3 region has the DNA TGTGCCAGCAGTTATGACAGTTACGAGCAGTACTTC. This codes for CASSYDSYEQYF.

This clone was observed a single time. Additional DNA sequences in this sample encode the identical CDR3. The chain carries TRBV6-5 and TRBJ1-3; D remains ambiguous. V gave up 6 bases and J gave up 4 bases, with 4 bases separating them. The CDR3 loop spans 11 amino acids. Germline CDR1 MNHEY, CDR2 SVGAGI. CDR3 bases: TGTGCCAGCAGCAGAGGAAACACCATATATTTT. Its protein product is CASSRGNTIYF.

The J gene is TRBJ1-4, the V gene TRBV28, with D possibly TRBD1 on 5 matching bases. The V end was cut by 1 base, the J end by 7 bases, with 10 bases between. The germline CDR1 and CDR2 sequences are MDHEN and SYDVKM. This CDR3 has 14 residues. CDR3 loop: CASSLYQGSEKLFF. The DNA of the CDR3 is TGTGCCAGCAGTTTATATCAGGGTAGTGAAAAACTGTTTTTT.

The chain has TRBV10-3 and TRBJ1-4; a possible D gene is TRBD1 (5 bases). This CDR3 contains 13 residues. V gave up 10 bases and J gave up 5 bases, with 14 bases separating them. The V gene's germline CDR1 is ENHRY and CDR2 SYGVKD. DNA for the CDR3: TGTGCCACCCGGGGGGAGGGGAATGAAAAACTGTTTTTT. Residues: CATRGEGNEKLFF.

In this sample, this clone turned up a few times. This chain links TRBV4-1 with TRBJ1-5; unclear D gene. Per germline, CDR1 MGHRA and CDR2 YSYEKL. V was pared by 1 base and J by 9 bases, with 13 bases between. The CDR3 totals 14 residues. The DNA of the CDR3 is TGCGCCAGCAGCCAAGTTTTACGGGGAAGGCCCCAGCATTTT. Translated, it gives CASSQVLRGRPQHF.

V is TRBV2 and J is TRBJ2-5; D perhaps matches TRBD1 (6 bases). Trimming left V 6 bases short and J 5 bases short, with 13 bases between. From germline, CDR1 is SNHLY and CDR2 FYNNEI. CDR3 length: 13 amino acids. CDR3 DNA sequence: TGTGCCAGCAGAGACAGGTCCCGGGAGACCCAGTACTTC. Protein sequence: CASRDRSRETQYF.

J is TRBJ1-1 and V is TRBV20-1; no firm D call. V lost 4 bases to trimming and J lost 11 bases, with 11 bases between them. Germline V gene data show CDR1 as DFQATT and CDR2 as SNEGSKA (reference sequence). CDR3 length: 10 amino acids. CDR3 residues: CSAKPTSAFF. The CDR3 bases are TGCAGTGCTAAACCGACGTCGGCTTTCTTT.

The CDR3 spells CASSIVGAGLADSTDTQYF. The DNA of the CDR3 is TGTGCCAGTAGTATAGTTGGGGCGGGACTAGCGGATAGCACAGATACGCAGTATTTT. The chain couples TRBV19 to TRBJ2-3; 11 bases fit TRBD2. The CDR3 sequence is 19 residues long. V was clipped by 1 base and J by 0 bases; unmatched bases: 9. Germline values: CDR1 LNHDA, CDR2 SQIVND (reference sequence).

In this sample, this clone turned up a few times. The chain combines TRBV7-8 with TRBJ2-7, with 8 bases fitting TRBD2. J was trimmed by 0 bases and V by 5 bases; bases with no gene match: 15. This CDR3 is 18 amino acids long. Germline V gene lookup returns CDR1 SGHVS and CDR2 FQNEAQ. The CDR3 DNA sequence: TGTGCCAGCAGCCTTTCTTTGCGGGGGGCCCATAGCTCCTACGAGCAGTACTTC. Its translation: CASSLSLRGAHSSYEQYF.

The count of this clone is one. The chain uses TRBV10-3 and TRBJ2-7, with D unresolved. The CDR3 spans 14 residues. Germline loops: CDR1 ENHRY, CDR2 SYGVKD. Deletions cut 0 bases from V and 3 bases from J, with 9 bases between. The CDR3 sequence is CAISESASFYEQYF. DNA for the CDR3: TGTGCCATCAGTGAGTCAGCTAGTTTCTACGAGCAGTACTTC.

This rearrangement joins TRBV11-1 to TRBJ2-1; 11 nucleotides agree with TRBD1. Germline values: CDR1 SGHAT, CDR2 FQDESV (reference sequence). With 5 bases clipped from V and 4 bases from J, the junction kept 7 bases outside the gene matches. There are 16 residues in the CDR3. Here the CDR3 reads CASSLRTGGSYNEQFF. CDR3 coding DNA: TGTGCCAGCAGCCTCCGGACAGGGGGCTCATACAATGAGCAGTTCTTC.